One sample yielded the 18 T cell receptor beta chains listed below, sequenced in a study of cytomegalovirus exposure and HLA in healthy donors. The PCR ran on 60 Vbeta and 13 Jbeta primers. Data came from immunoSEQ multiplex PCR; TCRdb stores just in-frame clones and leaves some out. This sample has about 130,000 clones; 80% occur once, and the top ten carry approximately 2.1%. The sequenced material came from PBMCs. The receptors shown here come from a man aged 30 to 45 in good health and CMV-seronegative.

The chain is built from TRBV19 and TRBJ2-7; D not resolved. The length of the CDR3 is 14 residues. CDR1 is LNHDA, CDR2 SQIVND, per germline (reference sequence). V shed 1 base and J shed 0 bases, with 7 bases lying between them. In DNA, the CDR3 is TGTGCCAGTAGTATAGCGGAGACCTCCTACGAGCAGTACTTC. Its protein is CASSIAETSYEQYF.

J is TRBJ1-2 and V is TRBV9; the match to TRBD1 covers 8 bases. V shed 4 bases, J shed 8 bases, and the junction held 10 bases outside the gene matches. This CDR3 is 14 amino acids long. Germline CDR1 SGDLS, CDR2 YYNGEE. Here the CDR3 reads CASSLSGQGEGYTF. CDR3 nucleotide sequence: TGTGCCAGCAGCCTATCAGGACAGGGTGAAGGCTACACCTTC.

Concerning this clone: A read error may account for a junction end that differs from germline. The chain links TRBV10-3 to TRBJ1-1; D is possibly TRBD1 (6 bases). Germline V gives CDR1 ENHRY, CDR2 SYGVKD. The CDR3 runs 16 residues. The CDR3 sequence: CAISESRGGLKTEAFF. The CDR3, as DNA: TGTGCCATCAGTGAGTCGAGGGGGGGGCTGAAAACTGAAGCTTTCTTT.

This chain connects TRBV5-4 to TRBJ1-4; TRBD1 agrees at 7 bases. Germline CDR1 and CDR2: SGHNT and YYREEE (reference sequence). J lost 4 bases, V lost 4 bases, and 4 bases had no gene match. The CDR3 covers 14 residues. The CDR3 nucleotides read TGTGCCAGCAGCCCGGGACAGATTAATGAAAAACTGTTTTTT. This sequence encodes CASSPGQINEKLFF.

This clone was detected ten times or more. The chain has TRBV7-9 and TRBJ2-2; a weak D match, TRBD2 (5 bases). The germline CDR1 and CDR2 sequences are SEHNR and FQNEAQ (reference sequence). With 5 bases removed from V and 7 bases from J, the gap between germline ends came to 20 bases. The CDR3 is made up of 16 amino acids. CDR3 sequence: CASSIRSTAGGGELFF. The CDR3 nucleotides are TGTGCCAGCAGCATCAGATCGACGGCGGGTGGCGGGGAGCTGTTTTTT.

This chain uses TRBV2 with TRBJ1-6; D is possibly TRBD1 (5 bases). V was pared by 4 bases and J by 7 bases, with 8 bases between. The CDR3 runs to 13 residues. The germline V gene has CDR1 SNHLY and CDR2 FYNNEI. The CDR3 nucleotides are TGTGCCAGCAGTGGCCAGGGAAATTCACCCCTCCACTTT. Residues: CASSGQGNSPLHF.

This sequence joins TRBV25-1 and TRBJ2-3; 9 bases agree with TRBD2. The CDR3 spans 15 residues. Per the germline V gene, CDR1 is MGHDK and CDR2 is SYGVNS. V was pared by 3 bases and J by 2 bases, with 3 bases of the junction left unmatched. CDR3 residues: CASSDLAGVTDTQYF. CDR3 coding DNA: TGTGCCAGCAGTGATTTAGCGGGAGTCACAGATACGCAGTATTTT. The variable domain in full, with the rest retrieved from reference TRBV25-1 and TRBJ2-3, is EADIYQTPRYLVIGTGKKITLECSQTMGHDKMYWYQQDPGMELHLIHYSYGVNSTEKGDLSSESTVSRIRTEHFPLTLESARPSHTSQYLCASSDLAGVTDTQYFGPGTRLTVL.

The V gene is TRBV27, the J gene TRBJ2-2; 8 bases map to TRBD1. From germline, CDR1 is MNHEY and CDR2 SMNVEV (reference sequence). The CDR3 length is 17 residues. The trim removed 2 bases at V and 6 bases at J, leaving 11 bases unmatched. The CDR3 is CASSLTQGAVLSGELFF. The CDR3 DNA follows: TGTGCCAGCAGTTTAACGCAGGGGGCAGTTCTCTCCGGGGAGCTGTTTTTT.

The V call is TRBV19, the J call TRBJ2-5; D is perhaps TRBD1 (5 bases). The CDR3 has 14 residues. CDR1 is LNHDA and CDR2 is SQIVND in the germline V gene (reference sequence). Trimming stripped 4 bases from V and 3 bases from J, with 12 bases between. The CDR3 spells CASSTLTAKETQYF. The CDR3 DNA is TGTGCCAGTAGTACCTTGACAGCTAAAGAGACCCAGTACTTC. The entire variable domain, with the rest obtained from reference TRBV19 and TRBJ2-5, is as follows: DGGITQSPKYLFRKEGQNVTLSCEQNLNHDAMYWYRQDPGQGLRLIYYSQIVNDFQKGDIAEGYSVSREKKESFPLTVTSAQKNPTAFYLCASSTLTAKETQYFGPGTRLLVL.

The chain has TRBV6-5 and TRBJ2-3; D gene ambiguous. Germline assignment: CDR1 MNHEY and CDR2 SVGAGI. Trimming pared 5 bases from V and 0 bases from J, leaving 12 bases between. The CDR3 is 15 residues long. CDR3 sequence (DNA): TGTGCCAGCAGTCCTAGGCTTTCTAGCACAGATACGCAGTATTTT. This codes for CASSPRLSSTDTQYF.

This clone appeared a few times. The chain combines TRBV5-1 with TRBJ2-1; 16 nucleotides match TRBD2. After removal of 4 bases from V and 7 bases from J, the junction contained 5 bases not matched to a gene. The V gene's germline CDR1 is SGHRS and CDR2 YFSETQ. The CDR3 is made up of 16 amino acids. The CDR3 DNA reads TGCGCCAGCAGCGTGGGACTAGCGGGAGGGGTTAATGAGCAGTTCTTC. Its translation is CASSVGLAGGVNEQFF.

The gene calls are TRBV6-1 and TRBJ1-5; 7 bases fit TRBD1. This CDR3 contains 14 residues. Germline trimming cut 4 bases from V and 4 bases from J; bases unmatched to any gene: 4. The germline gives CDR1 MNHNS, CDR2 SASEGT. The CDR3 region is CASSGGQYNQPQHF. Here the CDR3 DNA reads TGTGCCAGCAGTGGGGGACAGTATAATCAGCCCCAGCATTTT.

The V gene is TRBV10-3, the J gene TRBJ1-3, with a tentative D call TRBD1 (5 bases). The germline V gene has CDR1 ENHRY and CDR2 SYGVKD. CDR3 size: 13 residues. V was pared by 7 bases and J by 4 bases, with 11 bases between. The CDR3: CAITIGQGNTIYF. The CDR3 DNA reads as TGTGCCATCACGATCGGACAAGGAAACACCATATATTTT.

This clone was found a few times. This chain joins TRBV19 and TRBJ2-6, with a possible D match to TRBD1 (6 bases). Per germline, CDR1 LNHDA and CDR2 SQIVND (reference sequence). V gave up 5 bases and J gave up 4 bases, with 12 bases separating them. The CDR3 is 15 residues long. DNA for the CDR3: TGTGCCAGTAGTCTACAGGGTTTCGGGGCCAACGTCCTGACTTTC. Protein sequence: CASSLQGFGANVLTF.

Regarding this clone: Other DNA sequences from this sample encode an identical CDR3 as well. This chain joins TRBV15 and TRBJ2-1; D not resolved. The germline V and J ends were trimmed by 1 base and 9 bases, with 7 bases remaining between them. The germline CDR1 and CDR2 sequences are LNHNV and YYDKDF (reference sequence). The CDR3 spans 12 residues. The CDR3: CATSRVLSEQFF. The CDR3 coding sequence is TGTGCCACCAGCAGAGTTCTGAGTGAGCAGTTCTTC. Full variable domain (remainder filled in from reference TRBV15 and TRBJ2-1): DAMVIQNPRYQVTQFGKPVTLSCSQTLNHNVMYWYQQKSSQAPKLLFHYYDKDFNNEADTPDNFQSRRPNTSFCFLDIRSPGLGDTAMYLCATSRVLSEQFFGPGTRLTVL.

The V call is TRBV19, the J call TRBJ2-3, with 7 bases identical to TRBD1. The V segment lost 5 bases and the J segment 3 bases; nucleotides outside the gene matches: 5. In germline, CDR1 is LNHDA, CDR2 SQIVND (reference sequence). The CDR3 extends over 14 amino acids. CDR3 sequence: CASSETGSTDTQYF. The CDR3 bases are TGTGCCAGTAGTGAGACAGGGAGTACAGATACGCAGTATTTT.

This chain uses TRBV7-9 with TRBJ1-1; D gene uncertain. V dropped 3 bases and J dropped 4 bases, with 9 bases sitting between them. The germline CDR1 and CDR2 sequences are SEHNR and FQNEAQ (reference sequence). The CDR3 runs 13 residues. The CDR3 DNA reads as TGTGCCAGCAGCTTTTGGGGAGGCACTGAAGCTTTCTTT. Translated, it gives CASSFWGGTEAFF.

The chain carries TRBV30 and TRBJ2-2; 7 bases are a match to TRBD1. The germline V gene encodes CDR1 GTSNPN and CDR2 SVGIG (reference sequence). The ends lost 3 bases at V and 1 base at J; junction bases unmatched: 5. This CDR3 has 15 amino acids. The CDR3 coding sequence is TGTGCCTGGAGCCCATACAGGGGGAACACCGGGGAGCTGTTTTTT. Translating gives CAWSPYRGNTGELFF. Full variable domain (outside the CDR3, taken from reference TRBV30 and TRBJ2-2): SQTIHQWPATLVQPVGSPLSLECTVEGTSNPNLYWYRQAAGRGLQLLFYSVGIGQISSEVPQNLSASRPQDRQFILSSKKLLLSDSGFYLCAWSPYRGNTGELFFGEGSRLTVL.